A selection of T cell receptor beta chains follows, all from one sample in a study of graft-versus-host responses after intestinal transplantation. Their antigen targets remain unknown. Profiling relied on immunoSEQ multiplex PCR, and the TCRdb table lists in-frame clones only, not all of them. The sample includes about 110,000 clones, roughly 93% of them seen just once. The source was unstimulated CD8+ T cells sorted from spleen or lymph node cells, collected before intestinal transplant. These TCRs come from a human donor who received an intestinal transplant. Both conserved end residues are part of each CDR3. The order of the fields is clone size, D gene, V gene, J gene, CDR3 protein, CDR3 DNA. The D gene is left open where the match is weak. Not all rows give a size; the values are once, few, many and, for expanded clones, a class.

clone_size: NA
d_call: NA
v_call: TRBV20-1
j_call: TRBJ2-7
cdr3_aa: CSATIDYEQYF
cdr3_nt: TGCAGTGCTACAATAGATTACGAGCAGTACTTC

clone_size: NA
d_call: TRBD2
v_call: TRBV2
j_call: TRBJ2-7
cdr3_aa: CASSEGEGNEQYF
cdr3_nt: TGTGCCAGCAGTGAGGGGGAGGGTAACGAGCAGTACTTC

clone_size: NA
d_call: TRBD2
v_call: TRBV7-8
j_call: TRBJ2-1
cdr3_aa: CASSITSGSREQFF
cdr3_nt: TGTGCCAGCAGCATCACTAGCGGGAGTAGAGAGCAGTTCTTC

clone_size: NA
d_call: NA
v_call: TRBV5-6
j_call: TRBJ1-1
cdr3_aa: CASSLWDTEAFF
cdr3_nt: TGTGCCAGCAGCTTGTGGGACACTGAAGCTTTCTTT

clone_size: NA
d_call: NA
v_call: TRBV5-6
j_call: TRBJ2-5
cdr3_aa: CASSERDWPETQYF
cdr3_nt: TGTGCCAGCAGTGAAAGGGACTGGCCCGAGACCCAGTACTTC

clone_size: NA
d_call: NA
v_call: TRBV28
j_call: TRBJ2-7
cdr3_aa: CASSSNPTGGVSYEQYF
cdr3_nt: TGTGCCAGCAGTTCCAATCCCACAGGGGGGGTTTCCTACGAGCAGTACTTC

clone_size: NA
d_call: NA
v_call: TRBV11-2
j_call: TRBJ2-5
cdr3_aa: CASSLTYPQETQYF
cdr3_nt: TGTGCCAGCAGCTTAACCTACCCACAAGAGACCCAGTACTTC

clone_size: NA
d_call: NA
v_call: TRBV6-1
j_call: TRBJ2-2
cdr3_aa: CASSNAPGELFF
cdr3_nt: TGTGCCAGCAGCAATGCCCCCGGGGAGCTGTTTTTT

clone_size: NA
d_call: NA
v_call: TRBV11-2
j_call: TRBJ2-2
cdr3_aa: CASSSYWKVADNTGELFF
cdr3_nt: TGTGCCAGCAGCTCCTACTGGAAGGTAGCAGATAACACCGGGGAGCTGTTTTTT

clone_size: NA
d_call: NA
v_call: TRBV19
j_call: TRBJ1-2
cdr3_aa: CASRLLTAPPSIGYTF
cdr3_nt: TGTGCCAGTAGACTGTTGACGGCACCCCCTTCGATTGGCTACACCTTC

clone_size: NA
d_call: NA
v_call: TRBV4-1
j_call: TRBJ2-2
cdr3_aa: CASSQVNSNTGELFF
cdr3_nt: TGCGCCAGCAGCCAGGTTAACTCGAACACCGGGGAGCTGTTTTTT

clone_size: NA
d_call: NA
v_call: TRBV7-9
j_call: TRBJ2-1
cdr3_aa: CASSLLREYEQFF
cdr3_nt: TGTGCCAGCAGCTTACTTCGGGAGTATGAGCAGTTCTTC

clone_size: once
d_call: TRBD1
v_call: TRBV27
j_call: TRBJ1-2
cdr3_aa: CASRPGGAYGYTF
cdr3_nt: TGTGCCAGCAGACCAGGGGGGGCATATGGCTACACCTTC

clone_size: NA
d_call: NA
v_call: TRBV28
j_call: TRBJ1-5
cdr3_aa: CASSLLRAQRKSNQPQHF
cdr3_nt: TGTGCCAGCAGTTTATTACGCGCTCAGAGAAAGAGCAATCAGCCCCAGCATTTT

clone_size: few
d_call: NA
v_call: TRBV18
j_call: TRBJ1-2
cdr3_aa: CASSPGGNYGYTF
cdr3_nt: TGTGCCAGCTCACCAGGGGGGAACTATGGCTACACCTTC

clone_size: NA
d_call: NA
v_call: TRBV9
j_call: TRBJ1-3
cdr3_aa: CASTPSGRTTGNTIYF
cdr3_nt: TGTGCCAGCACTCCCAGCGGCAGAACAACTGGAAACACCATATATTTT

clone_size: NA
d_call: NA
v_call: TRBV28
j_call: TRBJ2-2
cdr3_aa: CASSFIARGTGELFF
cdr3_nt: TGTGCCAGCAGTTTCATCGCCCGAGGGACCGGGGAGCTGTTTTTT

clone_size: NA
d_call: TRBD1
v_call: TRBV5-1
j_call: TRBJ1-2
cdr3_aa: CASSSGQGVNYGYTF
cdr3_nt: TGCGCCAGCAGCTCGGGACAGGGGGTAAACTATGGCTACACCTTC

clone_size: NA
d_call: NA
v_call: TRBV28
j_call: TRBJ1-1
cdr3_aa: CASLTGNTEAFF
cdr3_nt: TGTGCCAGCCTGACCGGGAACACTGAAGCTTTCTTT

clone_size: NA
d_call: NA
v_call: TRBV28
j_call: TRBJ1-5
cdr3_aa: CASSSGDSNQPQHF
cdr3_nt: TGTGCCAGCAGTTCGGGGGATAGCAATCAGCCCCAGCATTTT

clone_size: NA
d_call: TRBD1
v_call: TRBV29-1
j_call: TRBJ2-1
cdr3_aa: CSVTGTVNEQFF
cdr3_nt: TGCAGCGTTACCGGGACAGTTAATGAGCAGTTCTTC

clone_size: NA
d_call: NA
v_call: TRBV5-1
j_call: TRBJ2-3
cdr3_aa: CASSLAGRGSDTQYF
cdr3_nt: TGCGCCAGCAGCTTGGCCGGCAGGGGTTCAGATACGCAGTATTTT

clone_size: NA
d_call: NA
v_call: TRBV30
j_call: TRBJ2-2
cdr3_aa: CAWQASYWAGELFF
cdr3_nt: TGTGCCTGGCAAGCATCGTACTGGGCCGGGGAGCTGTTTTTT

clone_size: NA
d_call: NA
v_call: TRBV28
j_call: TRBJ2-5
cdr3_aa: CASSFHAEGGASEETQYF
cdr3_nt: TGTGCCAGCAGTTTTCATGCGGAGGGGGGGGCCAGTGAAGAGACCCAGTACTTC

clone_size: once
d_call: TRBD2
v_call: TRBV19
j_call: TRBJ2-1
cdr3_aa: CASSIDASGSGDEQFF
cdr3_nt: TGTGCCAGTAGTATAGATGCTAGCGGGAGCGGCGATGAGCAGTTCTTC

clone_size: NA
d_call: NA
v_call: TRBV5-1
j_call: TRBJ1-5
cdr3_aa: CASRGADNQPQHF
cdr3_nt: TGCGCCAGCAGGGGGGCAGACAATCAGCCCCAGCATTTT